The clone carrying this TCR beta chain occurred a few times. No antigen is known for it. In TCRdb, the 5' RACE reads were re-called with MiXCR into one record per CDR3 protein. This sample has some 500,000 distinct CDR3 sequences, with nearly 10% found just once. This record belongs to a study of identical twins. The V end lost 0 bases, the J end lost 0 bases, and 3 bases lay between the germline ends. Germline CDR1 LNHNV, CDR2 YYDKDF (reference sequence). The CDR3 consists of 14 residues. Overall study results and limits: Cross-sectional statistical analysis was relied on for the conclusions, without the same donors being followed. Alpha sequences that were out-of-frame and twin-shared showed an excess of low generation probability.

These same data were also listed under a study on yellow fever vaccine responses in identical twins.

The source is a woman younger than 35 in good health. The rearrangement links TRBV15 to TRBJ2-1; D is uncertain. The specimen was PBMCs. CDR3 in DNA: TGTGCCACCAGCAGAGACCCCTCCTACAATGAGCAGTTCTTC. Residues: CATSRDPSYNEQFF.